This is a list of T cell receptor beta chains from one sample in a study of vaccination and CD4 T cells after COVID-19. TCRdb re-derived calls from the PCR reads in MiXCR, one entry per CDR3 protein. The sample contains thousands of distinct CDR3 sequences, approximately 19% of which appear only once. These receptors are not linked to any known antigen. Sequencing used CD4+ T cells from blood, cultured in vitro, obtained after SARS-CoV-2 vaccination. These TCRs come from a human donor who had recovered from COVID-19. Each CDR3 is given with its conserved first and last residue. Each record gives: V gene, D gene, clone size, J gene, CDR3 DNA, CDR3 protein. The D gene is left open where the match is weak. Only part of the rows carry a size: once, few, many, or a class if the clone is expanded.

TRBV20-1	.	.	TRBJ2-1	TGCAGTGCTGGGGGAGGACAGAAATTCAATGAGCAGTTCTTC	CSAGGGQKFNEQFF
TRBV20-1	.	medium-sized	TRBJ2-5	TGCAGTGCTAGAAACAGGGAGGGCCAAGAGACCCAGTACTTC	CSARNREGQETQYF
TRBV20-1	TRBD2	.	TRBJ2-1	TGCAGTGCCGGACTAGCGGGAGTTGAGGGGGAGCAGTTCTTC	CSAGLAGVEGEQFF
TRBV20-1	.	medium-sized	TRBJ2-5	TGCAGTGCTAGAGCACAAGAGACCCAGTACTTC	CSARAQETQYF
TRBV15	.	medium-sized	TRBJ1-2	TGTGCCACCAGCAGAGATTGGCAGGATGGCTACACCTTC	CATSRDWQDGYTF
TRBV6-1	.	few	TRBJ2-1	TGTGCCAGCAGTGCCCAGGGCGAGAGTAGAAATGAGCAGTTCTTC	CASSAQGESRNEQFF
TRBV20-1	TRBD1	few	TRBJ2-7	TGCAGTGCTAGAGATCCGGGACAGGGGGCCGACGAGCAGTACTTC	CSARDPGQGADEQYF
TRBV6-5	.	few	TRBJ2-2	TGTGCCAGCAGTTACGGACTTTCAGATTACACCGGGGAGCTGTTTTTT	CASSYGLSDYTGELFF
TRBV20-1	TRBD1	few	TRBJ2-1	TGCAGTGCCCCATCGGGACAGAGCTCCTACAATGAGCAGTTCTTC	CSAPSGQSSYNEQFF
TRBV5-1	.	.	TRBJ2-3	TGCGCCAGCAGCGTAGGACGGACATTTAACACAGATACGCAGTATTTT	CASSVGRTFNTDTQYF
TRBV12-3/TRBV12-4	TRBD1	few	TRBJ1-2	TGTGCCAGCACTGTGGACAGGGGGCGAGGCTACACCTTC	CASTVDRGRGYTF
TRBV6-2/TRBV6-3	TRBD1	.	TRBJ1-3	TGTGCCAGCAGAACCCCCGGGACAGCTGGAAACACCATATATTTT	CASRTPGTAGNTIYF
TRBV11-3	.	.	TRBJ2-7	TGTGCCAGCAGCTTAGGGGAAAATTACGAGCAGTACTTC	CASSLGENYEQYF
TRBV4-1	TRBD2	.	TRBJ2-1	TGCGCCAGCAGCCAAGATTATGGACTAGCGGGGGGGCCCCGGAACAATGAGCAGTTCTTC	CASSQDYGLAGGPRNNEQFF
TRBV7-6	.	medium-sized	TRBJ2-7	TGTGCCAGCAGCTCCAGTACCCTCAGGGACGAGCAGTACTTC	CASSSSTLRDEQYF
TRBV11-2	TRBD2	.	TRBJ2-7	TGTGCCAGCAGCTTAGTAGCGGGACTAGCGGGAGCGAGGTACGAGCAGTACTTC	CASSLVAGLAGARYEQYF
TRBV4-3	.	few	TRBJ2-7	TGCGCCAGCAGCCAAGATACTTTTAGTGCGGGACTCCCCTACGAGCAGTACTTC	CASSQDTFSAGLPYEQYF
TRBV6-1	.	.	TRBJ2-7	TGTGCCAGCAGCCCCAGGGGACACGTTGCCTACGAGCAGTACTTC	CASSPRGHVAYEQYF
TRBV11-3	.	many	TRBJ2-5	TGTGCCAGCAGCTCGGGGGAGACCCAGTACTTC	CASSSGETQYF
TRBV29-1	.	.	TRBJ1-1	TGCAGCGGGGGGAGGGGGAACACTGAAGCTTTCTTT	CSGGRGNTEAFF
TRBV9	.	few	TRBJ2-6	TGTGCCAGCAGCCCAAGGGTCAGGGGTAAAGGTGGGGCCAACGTCCTGACTTTC	CASSPRVRGKGGANVLTF
TRBV4-2	.	.	TRBJ2-3	TGTGCCAGCAGCCAAGACCACTGGCGGAGATTCCCTAGCACAGATACGCAGTATTTT	CASSQDHWRRFPSTDTQYF
TRBV12-3/TRBV12-4	.	once	TRBJ1-6	TGTGCCAGCAGTTTGGCAGTAAATTCACCCCTCCACTTT	CASSLAVNSPLHF
TRBV19	.	medium-sized	TRBJ1-5	TGTGCCAGTGGGGTAGACCTTAATCAGCCCCAGCATTTT	CASGVDLNQPQHF
TRBV7-3	.	medium-sized	TRBJ2-1	TGTGCCAGCAGCCCCTACTTGAGCGATGAGCAGTTCTTC	CASSPYLSDEQFF
TRBV19	.	.	TRBJ2-6	TGTGCCAGTAGTATTGAAGGCTCTGGGGCCAACGTCCTGACTTTC	CASSIEGSGANVLTF